The clone carrying this TCR beta chain appeared once. Its antigen is not identified. This sample is part of a study of tumor-infiltrating lymphocytes in localized non-small cell lung cancer. Measured with immunoSEQ multiplex PCR; TCRdb has only the in-frame clones, and not every one. The sample carries 3,600 or so clones, 55% to 60% recorded once. Trimming shortened V by 1 base and J by 8 bases, and 11 bases separated the two germline ends. CDR3 length equals 12 residues. Germline CDR1 is SQVTM and CDR2 is ANQGSEA. General study results and limits: TCRbeta sequencing showed higher T cell infiltration in tumors than uninvolved lung.

The sequencing sample was made of uninvolved lung tissue not adjacent to the tumor. This receptor was taken from a human donor with non-small cell lung cancer. V gene TRBV29-1 combines with J gene TRBJ1-2; perhaps TRBD1 as D (5 bases). CDR3 protein: CSVEGGAAGYTF. CDR3 sequence (DNA): TGCAGCGTTGAAGGAGGGGCGGCAGGCTACACCTTC.